This record concerns one T cell receptor (beta chain) sequence. At one boundary the junction diverges from the germline segment, which might be a read error. A constant-region primer primed TCR beta cDNA synthesis from roughly 520 ng of total RNA. It was through three nested multiplex PCR rounds of slightly modified ARM-PCR that TCR beta libraries arose. Primers for the first two PCR rounds were TRBV1-TRBV30 forward primers and a C-beta reverse primer (roughly 10 cycles per round). Via MiXCR, TCRdb re-called the multiplex PCR reads, giving one row per CDR3 protein. The sample consists of 35,000 to 40,000 distinct CDR3 sequences, around 80% of them appearing once. The data were taken from a study of tumor-infiltrating lymphocytes in primary liver carcinoma. Study at large: The neoplasms were of stage T1-T3 N0M0, with dimensions of about 4.2 to 10 cm across.

The CDR3 has 15 amino acids. Germline V gene lookup returns CDR1 MNHNS and CDR2 SASEGT. RNA and DNA were co-extracted from approximately 20-30 mg of unsorted bulk tissue. The sequence came from a man aged 35 to 55 with primary liver carcinoma and hepatitis B virus infection. The rearrangement uses TRBV6-1 and TRBJ2-1; 14 nucleotides match TRBD2. Source material: tumor-adjacent normal liver tissue. Here the CDR3 reads CDSSEGTSGSNKQFF. CDR3 DNA sequence: TGTGACAGCAGTGAAGGGACTAGCGGGAGCAATAAGCAGTTCTTC.